These 10 T cell receptor beta chains originate from one sample sequenced in a study of T cell repertoires in cytomegalovirus infection. One entry per CDR3 protein results from TCRdb running MiXCR on the reads. The sample consists of about 98,000 distinct CDR3 sequences, 15% to 20% of them appearing once. Sequencing was done on a sample of PBMCs. These receptors were collected from a human donor in good health (CMV status not recorded). Some clones in this sample may be carry-over from other donors' samples.

This clonotype was found a few times. The chain couples TRBV5-5 to TRBJ2-7; possible D gene TRBD1, 6 bases. The CDR3 totals 13 residues. Per germline, CDR1 SGHKS and CDR2 YYEKEE (reference sequence). V was clipped by 4 bases and J by 3 bases, with 11 bases between them. CDR3 sequence: CASSTGSHYEQYF. The CDR3 nucleotides read TGTGCCAGCAGCACAGGGTCGCACTACGAGCAGTACTTC. Supplemented by reference TRBV5-5 and TRBJ2-7, the full variable domain reads DAGVTQSPTHLIKTRGQQVTLRCSPISGHKSVSWYQQVLGQGPQFIFQYYEKEERGRGNFPDRFSARQFPNYSSELNVNALLLGDSALYLCASSTGSHYEQYFGPGTRLTVT.

This clonotype has a handful of counts. V gene TRBV2 combines with J gene TRBJ2-7; 7 nucleotides line up with TRBD1. V was pared by 8 bases and J by 3 bases, with 7 bases of the junction left unmatched. There are 13 residues in the CDR3. CDR1 and CDR2 from the germline V gene are SNHLY and FYNNEI. CDR3 protein: CASGRTGFYEQYF. In nucleotides, the CDR3 is TGTGCCAGCGGTCGGACAGGTTTCTACGAGCAGTACTTC. The full variable domain, rest sourced from reference TRBV2 and TRBJ2-7, is EPEVTQTPSHQVTQMGQEVILRCVPISNHLYFYWYRQILGQKVEFLVSFYNNEISEKSEIFDDQFSVERPDGSNFTLKIRSTKLEDSAMYFCASGRTGFYEQYFGPGTRLTVT.

This clonotype was found a few times. This chain joins TRBV15 and TRBJ2-2, with 8 bases lining up with TRBD1. The J segment lost 0 bases and the V segment lost 5 bases, leaving 8 bases of the junction unmatched. Germline V gene sequence: CDR1 LNHNV, CDR2 YYDKDF (reference sequence). The CDR3 is made up of 17 amino acids. This chain's CDR3 is CATSPASGQANTGELFF. The CDR3 nucleotides read TGTGCCACCAGCCCAGCATCGGGACAGGCGAACACCGGGGAGCTGTTTTTT.

This clonotype came up a few times. V is TRBV11-2 and J is TRBJ1-3; TRBD1 is a possible D gene (5 bases). The CDR3 is 12 amino acids. V gave up 4 bases and J gave up 8 bases, with 9 bases separating them. From germline, CDR1 is SGHAT and CDR2 FQNNGV. The CDR3 region has the DNA TGTGCCAGCAGCTGGGGCCGCGACACCATATATTTT. Protein sequence: CASSWGRDTIYF.

A word on this clonotype: Possible read error: a much larger clone is one base away. The CDR3 loop reads CARRFRGGNTGELFF. The CDR3 coding sequence is TGTGCCAGGAGATTCAGGGGTGGGAACACCGGGGAGCTGTTTTTT. J is TRBJ2-2 and V is TRBV7-2; tentative D call: TRBD1 (6 bases). V shed 9 bases and J shed 1 base, with 15 bases lying between them. The CDR3 has 15 residues. Germline CDR1 is SGHTA and CDR2 is FQGNSA.

This clonotype has more than one count but fewer than ten. The chain joins TRBV5-5 to TRBJ2-7, with D perhaps TRBD1 or TRBD2 (5 bases each). With 0 bases removed from V and 6 bases from J, the gap between germline ends came to 16 bases. Germline V gene sequence: CDR1 SGHKS, CDR2 YYEKEE (reference sequence). This CDR3 is built from 15 residues. The CDR3 loop reads CASSLVARGEREQYF. As DNA, the CDR3 is TGTGCCAGCAGCTTGGTCGCCCGAGGGGAGCGCGAGCAGTACTTC.

The CDR3, as DNA: TGTGCCAGCAGTGACAGGGGTACTCAGCCCCAGCATTTT. Translated, it gives CASSDRGTQPQHF. The genes are TRBV2 and TRBJ1-5, with a tentative D call TRBD1 (6 bases). The CDR3 consists of 13 residues. The V gene lost 3 bases and the J gene lost 6 bases, with 9 bases spanning the gap. The germline V gene encodes CDR1 SNHLY and CDR2 FYNNEI.

CDR3 in amino acids: CASSLGVYTDTQYF. The CDR3 region has the DNA TGTGCCAGCAGTTTAGGGGTTTACACAGATACGCAGTATTTT. This chain connects TRBV12-3 or TRBV12-4 to TRBJ2-3; D not resolved. The CDR3 sequence is 14 residues long. V was pared by 1 base and J by 2 bases, with 7 bases between.

This clonotype occurred many times. J is TRBJ1-5 and V is TRBV7-2, with D maybe TRBD1 (5 bases). The CDR3 totals 15 residues. Germline CDR1 and CDR2: SGHTA and FQGNSA. Trimming cost V 3 bases and J 1 base, with 10 bases left between them. CDR3 amino acids: CASSLRAGSNQPQHF. The CDR3 nucleotides read TGTGCCAGCAGCTTGCGAGCAGGGAGCAATCAGCCCCAGCATTTT.

This clonotype has more than one count but fewer than ten. This chain links TRBV5-6 with TRBJ1-1; D might be TRBD1 (6 bases). The germline V gene has CDR1 SGHDT and CDR2 YYEEEE. CDR3 length equals 16 residues. The V end was cut by 6 bases, the J end by 0 bases, with 18 bases between. The CDR3 loop reads CASTLGGAVLNTEAFF. CDR3 bases: TGTGCCAGCACCCTGGGGGGGGCCGTTTTGAACACTGAAGCTTTCTTT.